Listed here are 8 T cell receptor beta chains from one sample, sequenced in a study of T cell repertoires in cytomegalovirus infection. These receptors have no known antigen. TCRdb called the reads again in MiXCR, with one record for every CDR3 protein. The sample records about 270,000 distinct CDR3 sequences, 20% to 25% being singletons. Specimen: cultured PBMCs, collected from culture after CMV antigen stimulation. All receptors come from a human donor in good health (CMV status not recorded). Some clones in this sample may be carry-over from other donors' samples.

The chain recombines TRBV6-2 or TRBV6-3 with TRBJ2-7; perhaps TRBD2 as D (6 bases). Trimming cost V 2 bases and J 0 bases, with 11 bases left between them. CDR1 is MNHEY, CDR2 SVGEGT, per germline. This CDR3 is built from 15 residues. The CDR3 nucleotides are TGTGCCAGCAGTTACGCTAGCGAAGTCTCCTACGAGCAGTACTTC. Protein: CASSYASEVSYEQYF.

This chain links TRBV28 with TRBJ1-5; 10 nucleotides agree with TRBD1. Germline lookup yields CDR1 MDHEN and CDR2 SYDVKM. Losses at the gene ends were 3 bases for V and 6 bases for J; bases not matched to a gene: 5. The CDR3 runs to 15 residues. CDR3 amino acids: CASSLGQGFRQPQHF. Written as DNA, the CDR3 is TGTGCCAGCAGTTTGGGACAGGGGTTTCGTCAGCCCCAGCATTTT. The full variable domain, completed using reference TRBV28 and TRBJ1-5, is DVKVTQSSRYLVKRTGEKVFLECVQDMDHENMFWYRQDPGLGLRLIYFSYDVKMKEKGDIPEGYSVSREKKERFSLILESASTNQTSMYLCASSLGQGFRQPQHFGDGTRLSIL.

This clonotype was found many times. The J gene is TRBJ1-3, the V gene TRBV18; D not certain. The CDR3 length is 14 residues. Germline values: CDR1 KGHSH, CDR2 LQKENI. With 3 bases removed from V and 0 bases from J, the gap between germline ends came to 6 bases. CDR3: CASSPGNSGNTIYF. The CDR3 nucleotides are TGTGCCAGCTCACCCGGAAACTCTGGAAACACCATATATTTT.

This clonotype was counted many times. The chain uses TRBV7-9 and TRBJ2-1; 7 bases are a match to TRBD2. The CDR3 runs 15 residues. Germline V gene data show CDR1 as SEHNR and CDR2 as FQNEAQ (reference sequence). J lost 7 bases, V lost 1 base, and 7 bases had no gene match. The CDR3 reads CASSLVGGGGNEQFF. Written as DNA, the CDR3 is TGTGCCAGCAGCTTAGTGGGTGGGGGGGGGAATGAGCAGTTCTTC.

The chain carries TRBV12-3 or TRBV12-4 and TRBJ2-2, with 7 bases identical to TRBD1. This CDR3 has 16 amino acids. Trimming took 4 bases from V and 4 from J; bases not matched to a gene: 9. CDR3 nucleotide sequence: TGTGCCAGCAGTTCCTGGACAGGATTGGGCACCGGGGAGCTGTTTTTT. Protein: CASSSWTGLGTGELFF.

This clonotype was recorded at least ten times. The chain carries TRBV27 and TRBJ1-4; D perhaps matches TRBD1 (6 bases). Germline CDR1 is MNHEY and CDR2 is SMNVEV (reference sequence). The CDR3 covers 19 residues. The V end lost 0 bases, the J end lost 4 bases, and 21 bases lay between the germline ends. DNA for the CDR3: TGTGCCAGCAGTTTATCGACGCCCCCGAGGGGGGATGGTAATGAAAAACTGTTTTTT. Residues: CASSLSTPPRGDGNEKLFF. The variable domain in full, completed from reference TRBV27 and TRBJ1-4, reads EAQVTQNPRYLITVTGKKLTVTCSQNMNHEYMSWYRQDPGLGLRQIYYSMNVEVTDKGDVPEGYKVSRKEKRNFPLILESPSPNQTSLYFCASSLSTPPRGDGNEKLFFGSGTQLSVL.

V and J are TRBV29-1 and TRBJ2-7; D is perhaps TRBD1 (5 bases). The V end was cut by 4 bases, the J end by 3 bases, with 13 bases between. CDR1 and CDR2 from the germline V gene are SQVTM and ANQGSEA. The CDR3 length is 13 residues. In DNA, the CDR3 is TGCAGCGTTGTGGGGCCGTCCGGCTACGAGCAGTACTTC. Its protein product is CSVVGPSGYEQYF.

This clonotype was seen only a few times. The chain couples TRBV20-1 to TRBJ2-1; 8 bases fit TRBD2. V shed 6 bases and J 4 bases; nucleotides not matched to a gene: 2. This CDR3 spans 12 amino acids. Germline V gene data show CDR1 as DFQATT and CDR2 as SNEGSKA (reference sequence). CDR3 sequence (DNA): TGCAGTGCGCAGCGGGAGTACAATGAGCAGTTCTTC. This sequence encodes CSAQREYNEQFF.